This T cell receptor beta chain was obtained from a study of T-cell reconstitution after alpha-beta-depleted transplantation in children. Unique molecular identifiers were used in preparing the TCRbeta library. TCRdb analysed the PCR reads with MiXCR anew, one entry per CDR3 protein. This sample carries around 800,000 distinct CDR3 sequences, roughly 15% of them seen once, and the ten largest clones take about 5%. V was shortened by 3 bases and J by 7 bases, with 19 bases between the two germline ends. This CDR3 is built from 16 residues. The germline V gene encodes CDR1 KGHSH and CDR2 LQKENI. The study's findings and limits: Reports say that about two months after transplant, the alpha-beta T cells came out of several hundred graft clones that had expanded. Newly generated T cells supplied most T-cell counts and diversity one year post-transplant. Surviving recipient T cells and thymic progenitors accounted for the high day-60 TCRbeta diversity observed in some patients.

Regarding this clonotype: Its antigen is unknown.

The TCR was taken from a male patient aged 5 to 17 who had a stem cell transplant for acute lymphoblastic leukemia, so the T cells may come from the graft donor. This sequence joins TRBV18 and TRBJ1-5, with a weak D call TRBD1 (6 bases). The specimen was PBMCs, mostly from graft donor cells, collected 360 days after TCRalphabeta/CD19-depleted stem cell transplant. CDR3 DNA sequence: TGTGCCAGCTCACCGGGCGGACAGCGTGTGGGGCAGCCCCAGCATTTT. This codes for CASSPGGQRVGQPQHF.